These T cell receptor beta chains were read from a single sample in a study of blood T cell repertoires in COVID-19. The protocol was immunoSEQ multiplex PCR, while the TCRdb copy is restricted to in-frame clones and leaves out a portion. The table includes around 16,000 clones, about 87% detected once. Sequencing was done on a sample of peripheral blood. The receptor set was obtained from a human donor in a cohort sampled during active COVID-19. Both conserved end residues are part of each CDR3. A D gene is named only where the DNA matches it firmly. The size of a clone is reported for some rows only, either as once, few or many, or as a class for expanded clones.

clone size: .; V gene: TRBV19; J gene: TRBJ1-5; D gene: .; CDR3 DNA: TGTGCCAGTAGTATGAATAGTAATCAGCCCCAGCATTTT; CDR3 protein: CASSMNSNQPQHF
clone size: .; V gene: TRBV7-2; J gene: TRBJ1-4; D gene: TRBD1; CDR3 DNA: TGTGCCAGCAGTTGGGGACAGCCTAATGAAAAACTGTTTTTT; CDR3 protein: CASSWGQPNEKLFF
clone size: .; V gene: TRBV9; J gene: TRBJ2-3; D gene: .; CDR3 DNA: TGTGCCAGCAGCGTAGTTAGCGGTGGGGCAGATACGCAGTATTTT; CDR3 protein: CASSVVSGGADTQYF
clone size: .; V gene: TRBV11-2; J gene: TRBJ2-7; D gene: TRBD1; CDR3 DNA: TGTGCCAGCAGCTTAACGGGGACAGGCTCCTACGAGCAGTACTTC; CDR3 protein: CASSLTGTGSYEQYF
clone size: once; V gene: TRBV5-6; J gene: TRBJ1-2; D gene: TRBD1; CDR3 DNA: TGTGCCAGCAGCTTGGATGGTGCAGGGGGCGCGGGTGGCTACACCTTC; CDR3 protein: CASSLDGAGGAGGYTF
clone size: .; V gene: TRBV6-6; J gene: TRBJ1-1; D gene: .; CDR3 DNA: TGTGCCACCGATGGACAGAAAAATATGAACACTGAAGCTTTCTTT; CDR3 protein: CATDGQKNMNTEAFF
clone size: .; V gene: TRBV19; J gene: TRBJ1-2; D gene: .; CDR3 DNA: TGTGCCAGTAGCACCGTCCGTAGTGGCTACACCTTC; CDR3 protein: CASSTVRSGYTF
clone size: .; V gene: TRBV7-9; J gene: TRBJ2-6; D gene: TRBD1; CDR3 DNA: TGTGCCAGCAGCTCCCGGGACAGCGCGAACTCTGGGGCCAACGTCCTGACTTTC; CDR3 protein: CASSSRDSANSGANVLTF
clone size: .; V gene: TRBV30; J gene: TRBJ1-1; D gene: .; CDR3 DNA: TGTGCCCGGACCCCGGGGAGGGGAGAGAACACTGAAGCTTTCTTT; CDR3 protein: CARTPGRGENTEAFF
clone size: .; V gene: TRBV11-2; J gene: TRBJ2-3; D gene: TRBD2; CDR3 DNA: TGTGCCAGCAGCTTAGGGACTAGCGGGGCCACAGATACGCAGTATTTT; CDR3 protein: CASSLGTSGATDTQYF
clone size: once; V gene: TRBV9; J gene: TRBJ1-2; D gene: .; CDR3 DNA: TGTGCCAGCAGCGTAGCGGCCCAGGGATCCCCCTATGGCTACACCTTC; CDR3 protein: CASSVAAQGSPYGYTF
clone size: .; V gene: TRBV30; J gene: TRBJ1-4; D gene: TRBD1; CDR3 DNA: TGTGCCTGGAGACACAGGGGGCGCGATGAAAAACTGTTTTTT; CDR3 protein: CAWRHRGRDEKLFF
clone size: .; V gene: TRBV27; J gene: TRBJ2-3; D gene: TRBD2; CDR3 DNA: TGTGCCAGCAGAGTTTATGGGAGGGGAGTAGATACGCAGTATTTT; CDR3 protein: CASRVYGRGVDTQYF
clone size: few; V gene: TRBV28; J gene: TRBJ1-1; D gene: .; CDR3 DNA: TGTGCCAGCAATGAGGTGAGGCCGAACACTGAAGCTTTCTTT; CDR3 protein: CASNEVRPNTEAFF
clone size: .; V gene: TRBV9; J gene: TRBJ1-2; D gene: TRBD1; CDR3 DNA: TGTGCCAGCAGCGTAGCTCCGGACAGGGGGATAGGGGGCTACACCTTC; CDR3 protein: CASSVAPDRGIGGYTF
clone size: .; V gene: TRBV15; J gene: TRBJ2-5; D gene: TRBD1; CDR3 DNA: TGTGCCACCAGCAGATTCAGGGGGCTTGAGGGTGAGACCCAGTACTTC; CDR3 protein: CATSRFRGLEGETQYF
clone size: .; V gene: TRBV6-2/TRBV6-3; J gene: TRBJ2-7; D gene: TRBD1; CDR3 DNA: TGTGCCAGCAGTTACCGAGACAGGGGGTTCGAGCAGTACTTC; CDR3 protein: CASSYRDRGFEQYF
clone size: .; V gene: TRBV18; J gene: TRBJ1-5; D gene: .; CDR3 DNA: TGTGCCAGCTCCCCTTTCGGCAATCAGCCCCAGCATTTT; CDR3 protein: CASSPFGNQPQHF
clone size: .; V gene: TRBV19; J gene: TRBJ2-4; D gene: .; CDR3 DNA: TGTGCCAGTAGTATAACAGGGACGACCATTCAGTACTTC; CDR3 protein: CASSITGTTIQYF
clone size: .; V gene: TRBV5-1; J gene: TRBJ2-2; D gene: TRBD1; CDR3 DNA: TGCGCCAGCAGCTACGGGACAGGGGGGACCTCGAACACCGGGGAGCTGTTTTTT; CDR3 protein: CASSYGTGGTSNTGELFF
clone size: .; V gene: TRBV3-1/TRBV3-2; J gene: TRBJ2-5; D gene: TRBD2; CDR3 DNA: TGTGCCAGCAGCCGGGGACTAGCCCCCACCCAGTACTTC; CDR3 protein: CASSRGLAPTQYF
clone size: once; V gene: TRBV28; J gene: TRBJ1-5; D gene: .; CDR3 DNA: TGTGCCAGCAGTACCCCTGACACTTTCCTTGAGCCCCAGCATTTT; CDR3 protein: CASSTPDTFLEPQHF
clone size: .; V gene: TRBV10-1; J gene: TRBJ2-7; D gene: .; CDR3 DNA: TGCGCCAGCAGTGACTCAGGGGTCCACGAGCAGTACTTC; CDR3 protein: CASSDSGVHEQYF
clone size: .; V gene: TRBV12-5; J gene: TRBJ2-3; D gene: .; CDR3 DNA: TGTGCTAGTGGTTTAACAGACACAGATACGCAGTATTTT; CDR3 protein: CASGLTDTDTQYF
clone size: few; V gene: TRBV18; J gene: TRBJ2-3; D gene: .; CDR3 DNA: TGTGCCAGCTCACGGCAGGGTAGTAGCACAGATACGCAGTATTTT; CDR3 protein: CASSRQGSSTDTQYF
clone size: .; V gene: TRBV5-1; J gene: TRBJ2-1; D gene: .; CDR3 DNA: TGCGCCAGCAGCTCCACAGGGACCTCCTACAATGAGCAGTTCTTC; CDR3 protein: CASSSTGTSYNEQFF
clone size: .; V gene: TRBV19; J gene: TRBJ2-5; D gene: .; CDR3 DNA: TGTGCCAGTAGTATAGGTAGGCAGGGACAAGAGACCCAGTACTTC; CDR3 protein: CASSIGRQGQETQYF
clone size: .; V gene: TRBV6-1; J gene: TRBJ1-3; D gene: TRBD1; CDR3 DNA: TGTGCCAGCAGTGAGACAGGGGCCTCTGGAAACACCATATATTTT; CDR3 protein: CASSETGASGNTIYF
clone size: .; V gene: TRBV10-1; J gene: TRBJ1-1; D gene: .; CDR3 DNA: TGCGCCAGCAGTCTACAGCTGAACACTGAAGCTTTCTTT; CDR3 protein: CASSLQLNTEAFF
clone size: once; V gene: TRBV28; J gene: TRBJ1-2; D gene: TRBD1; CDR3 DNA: TGTGCCAGCAGTTTCCAACTACAGGGGCCAGGTGGCTACACCTTC; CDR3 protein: CASSFQLQGPGGYTF
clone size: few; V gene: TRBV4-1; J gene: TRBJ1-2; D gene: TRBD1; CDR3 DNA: TGCGCCAGCAGCCAAGAGACAGGGCACTCACTATCGGGCTACACCTTC; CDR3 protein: CASSQETGHSLSGYTF
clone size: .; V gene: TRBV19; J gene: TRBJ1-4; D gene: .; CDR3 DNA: TGTGCCAGTAGTATCGTCGGGACACCAGTTGTCGAAAAACTGTTTTTT; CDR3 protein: CASSIVGTPVVEKLFF
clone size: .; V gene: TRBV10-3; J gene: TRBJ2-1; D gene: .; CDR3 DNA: TGTGCCATCAAGGCAGGGCCCGACAATGAGCAGTTCTTC; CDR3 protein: CAIKAGPDNEQFF
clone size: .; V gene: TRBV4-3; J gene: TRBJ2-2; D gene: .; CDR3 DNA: TGCGCCAGCAGCCAAGTCGCGGGGACGAACACCGGGGAGCTGTTTTTT; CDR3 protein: CASSQVAGTNTGELFF
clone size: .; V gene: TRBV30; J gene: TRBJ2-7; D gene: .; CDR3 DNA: TGTGCCTGGAGGCCCCCGGGGCAGGGGAGACACGAGCAGTACTTC; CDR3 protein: CAWRPPGQGRHEQYF
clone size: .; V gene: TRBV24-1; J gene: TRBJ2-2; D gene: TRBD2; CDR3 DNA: TGTGCCACCAGTTCCTCGGGGGGGCCCTTGAACACCGGGGAGCTGTTTTTT; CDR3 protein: CATSSSGGPLNTGELFF
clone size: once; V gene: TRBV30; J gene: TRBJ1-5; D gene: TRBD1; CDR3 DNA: TGTGCCTGGTCGACAGGGGAAAATCAGCCCCAGCATTTT; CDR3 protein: CAWSTGENQPQHF
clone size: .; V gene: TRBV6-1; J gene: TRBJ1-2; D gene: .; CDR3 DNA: TGTGCCAGCAGTGAAGGTGGGGGGATCTATGGCTACACCTTC; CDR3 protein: CASSEGGGIYGYTF
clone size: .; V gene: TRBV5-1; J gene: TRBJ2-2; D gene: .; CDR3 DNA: TGCGCCAGCAGCTCCCTGGGGGGGCCGGACACCGGGGAGCTGTTTTTT; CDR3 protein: CASSSLGGPDTGELFF
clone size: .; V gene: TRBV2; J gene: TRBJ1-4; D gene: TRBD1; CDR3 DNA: TGTGCCAGCAGAACAGGGACAGGAGGAGGGGAAAAACTGTTTTTT; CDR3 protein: CASRTGTGGGEKLFF
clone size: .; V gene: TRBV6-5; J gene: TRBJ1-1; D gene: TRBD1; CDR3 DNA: TGTGCCCCGATTATGACAGGGGGCACTGAAGCTTTCTTT; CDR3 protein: CAPIMTGGTEAFF
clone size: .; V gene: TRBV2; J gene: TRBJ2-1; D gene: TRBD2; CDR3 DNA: TGTGCCAGCACGGGGGGGCGGATCAATGAGCAGTTCTTC; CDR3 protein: CASTGGRINEQFF
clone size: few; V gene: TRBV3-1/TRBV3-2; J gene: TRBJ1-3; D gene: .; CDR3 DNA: TGTGCCAGCAGCCAACCCAGGGGTTTCTCTGGAAACACCATATATTTT; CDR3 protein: CASSQPRGFSGNTIYF
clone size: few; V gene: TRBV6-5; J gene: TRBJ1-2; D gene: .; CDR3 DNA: TGTGCCAGCAGTTACGGCAGGAACTATGGCTACACCTTC; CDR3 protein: CASSYGRNYGYTF
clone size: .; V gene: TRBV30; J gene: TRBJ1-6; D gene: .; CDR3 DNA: TGTGCCTGGAGTCCGGGGTGGGATTCACCCCTCCACTTT; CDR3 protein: CAWSPGWDSPLHF
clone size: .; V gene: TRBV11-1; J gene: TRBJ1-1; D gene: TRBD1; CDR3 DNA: TGTGCCAGCAGCTCGACAGGGGAGCTCACTGAAGCTTTCTTT; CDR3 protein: CASSSTGELTEAFF
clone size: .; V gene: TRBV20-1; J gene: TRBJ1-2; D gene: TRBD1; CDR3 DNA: TGCAGTGCTAGTGACCAGGGGGCATATGGCTACACCTTC; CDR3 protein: CSASDQGAYGYTF
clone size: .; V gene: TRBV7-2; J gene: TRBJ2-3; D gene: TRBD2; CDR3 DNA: TGTGCCAGCAGCCCAACGGCTAGCGGGGCCACAGATACGCAGTATTTT; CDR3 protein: CASSPTASGATDTQYF
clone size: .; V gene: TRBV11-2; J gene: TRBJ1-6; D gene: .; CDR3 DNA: TGTGCCAGCAGCTTAAGGACTAGCTCCTATAATTCACCCCTCCACTTT; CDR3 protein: CASSLRTSSYNSPLHF
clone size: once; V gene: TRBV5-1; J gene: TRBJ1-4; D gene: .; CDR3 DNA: TGCGCCAGCAGAGAAGGGGTTAATGAAAAACTGTTTTTT; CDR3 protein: CASREGVNEKLFF
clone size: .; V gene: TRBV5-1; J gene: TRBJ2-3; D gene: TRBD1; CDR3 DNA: TGCGCCAGCAGCTTAGTACCTACGGGACAGCGCACAGATACGCAGTATTTT; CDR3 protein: CASSLVPTGQRTDTQYF
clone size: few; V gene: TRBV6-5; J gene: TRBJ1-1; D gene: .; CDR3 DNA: TGTGCCAGCAGTTACGGAGGGTGGAGGGGCAACACTGAAGCTTTCTTT; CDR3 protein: CASSYGGWRGNTEAFF
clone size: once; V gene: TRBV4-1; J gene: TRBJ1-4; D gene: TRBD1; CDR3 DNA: TGCGCCAGCAGCCCTCAGGGGGCGAATAATGAAAAACTGTTTTTT; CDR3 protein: CASSPQGANNEKLFF
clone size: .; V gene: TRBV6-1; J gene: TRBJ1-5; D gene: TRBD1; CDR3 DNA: TGTGCCAGCAGTGAAGCGCGGTCAGCCAGGGGGAATCAGCCCCAGCATTTT; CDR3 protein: CASSEARSARGNQPQHF
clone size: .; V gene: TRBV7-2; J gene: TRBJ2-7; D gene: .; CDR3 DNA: TGTGCCAGCAGCCCCCGGGGAGGGGGTTCGTACGAGCAGTACTTC; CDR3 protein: CASSPRGGGSYEQYF
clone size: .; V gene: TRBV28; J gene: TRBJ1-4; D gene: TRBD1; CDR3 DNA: TGTGCCAGCACCACAGGGGGTACTAATGAAAAACTGTTTTTT; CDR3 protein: CASTTGGTNEKLFF
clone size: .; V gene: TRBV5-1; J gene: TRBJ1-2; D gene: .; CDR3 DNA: TGCGCCAGCGCCCCCGGGGGTTTCAATAATGGCTACACCTTC; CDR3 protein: CASAPGGFNNGYTF